Listed below are T cell receptor beta chains from one sample, sequenced in a study of T cell responses to AZD1222 COVID-19 vaccine. The method was immunoSEQ multiplex PCR; TCRdb's version includes in-frame clones alone and lacks a portion of them. Of about 150,000 clones in the sample, approximately 90% were seen once. Material: peripheral blood, obtained 28 days after the second AZD1222 dose. These receptors all come from an adult who received the AZD1222 COVID-19 vaccine. The CDR3 runs from the conserved cysteine through the conserved F or W. A D gene is named only where the DNA matches it firmly. Where a row states a size, it is once, few, many or the class of an expanded clone; other rows omit it.

cdr3_aa | cdr3_nt | j_call | v_call | clone_size | d_call
CATSDAGGTGELFF | TGTGCCACCAGTGATGCGGGGGGCACCGGGGAGCTGTTTTTT | TRBJ2-2 | TRBV24-1 | - | TRBD2
CASSQDPQGLANYGYTF | TGTGCCAGCAGCCAAGATCCTCAGGGTTTGGCTAACTATGGCTACACCTTC | TRBJ1-2 | TRBV4-2 | - | -
CASSATLAGGREQYF | TGTGCCAGCAGCGCTACACTAGCAGGTGGCCGCGAGCAGTACTTC | TRBJ2-7 | TRBV7-6 | - | -
CASSDGVQGNTEAFF | TGTGCCAGCAGCGACGGCGTACAGGGGAACACTGAAGCTTTCTTT | TRBJ1-1 | TRBV28 | - | -
CASSDYEQYF | TGTGCCAGCAGTGACTACGAGCAGTACTTC | TRBJ2-7 | TRBV2 | - | -
CSVPKGGTETQYF | TGCAGCGTCCCTAAAGGGGGTACCGAGACCCAGTACTTC | TRBJ2-5 | TRBV29-1 | - | -
CASSPSSSPLHF | TGTGCCAGCAGCCCCTCTTCTTCACCCCTCCACTTT | TRBJ1-6 | TRBV7-2 | - | -
CASSPHHAVQETQYF | TGTGCCAGCAGCCCACATCACGCAGTTCAAGAGACCCAGTACTTC | TRBJ2-5 | TRBV6-2/TRBV6-3 | - | -
CATSRAQGADTEAFF | TGTGCCACCAGTAGAGCCCAGGGGGCGGACACTGAAGCTTTCTTT | TRBJ1-1 | TRBV15 | - | TRBD1
CASMVGDEQYF | TGTGCCAGCATGGTGGGAGACGAGCAGTACTTC | TRBJ2-7 | TRBV25-1 | - | -
CASSIGHPNTEAFF | TGTGCCAGTAGTATCGGACATCCGAACACTGAAGCTTTCTTT | TRBJ1-1 | TRBV19 | once | -
CASSVGTDRALTNEKLFF | TGTGCCAGCAGCGTAGGGACTGACAGGGCTCTAACTAATGAAAAACTGTTTTTT | TRBJ1-4 | TRBV9 | once | TRBD1
CASTTGAGRETQYF | TGCGCCAGCACCACGGGGGCCGGGCGGGAGACCCAGTACTTC | TRBJ2-5 | TRBV5-1 | - | -
CASTEWDRGYGYTF | TGTGCCAGCACCGAGTGGGATCGGGGCTATGGCTACACCTTC | TRBJ1-2 | TRBV6-5 | - | -
CASSLGVEGNQPQHF | TGTGCCAGCAGCTTGGGGGTAGAAGGCAATCAGCCCCAGCATTTT | TRBJ1-5 | TRBV5-6 | - | -
CASSLAQGASSPLHF | TGTGCCAGCAGCTTAGCACAGGGGGCGAGCTCACCCCTCCACTTT | TRBJ1-6 | TRBV11-3 | - | TRBD1
CSVVVGGYEQYF | TGCAGCGTTGTAGTCGGGGGATACGAGCAGTACTTC | TRBJ2-7 | TRBV29-1 | - | -
CASSLAPGQGGEQYF | TGTGCCAGCAGCTTAGCCCCGGGACAGGGTGGTGAGCAGTACTTC | TRBJ2-7 | TRBV7-2 | - | TRBD1
CASSPMGSPTNEKLFF | TGTGCCAGCTCACCAATGGGGTCGCCAACTAATGAAAAACTGTTTTTT | TRBJ1-4 | TRBV18 | - | -
CASSIWGEGYNEQFF | TGTGCCAGTAGTATCTGGGGAGAGGGGTACAATGAGCAGTTCTTC | TRBJ2-1 | TRBV19 | once | -
CATSREARGNYGYTF | TGTGCCACCAGCAGAGAGGCAAGGGGTAACTATGGCTACACCTTC | TRBJ1-2 | TRBV15 | - | -
CASSAGLLSQYF | TGTGCCAGCAGTGCGGGACTCCTATCCCAGTACTTC | TRBJ2-5 | TRBV25-1 | - | -
CASSPRLAGTGSREQYF | TGTGCCAGCAGCCCTCGACTAGCGGGAACGGGTTCTCGGGAGCAGTACTTC | TRBJ2-7 | TRBV11-2 | - | TRBD2
CASSQQYRDEQYF | TGTGCCAGCAGCCAACAATACAGGGACGAGCAGTACTTC | TRBJ2-7 | TRBV14 | - | -
CASSLGGMSNTEAFF | TGTGCCAGCAGTTTGGGGGGGATGAGCAACACTGAAGCTTTCTTT | TRBJ1-1 | TRBV28 | - | -
CASSSTGASTGELFF | TGTGCCAGTAGTTCGACAGGGGCTTCCACCGGGGAGCTGTTTTTT | TRBJ2-2 | TRBV19 | - | TRBD1
CAISTGSYEQYF | TGTGCCATCAGTACAGGGTCCTACGAGCAGTACTTC | TRBJ2-7 | TRBV10-3 | - | -
CASSPKSTDTQYF | TGTGCCAGCAGTCCCAAAAGCACAGATACGCAGTATTTT | TRBJ2-3 | TRBV7-9 | - | -
CASSQGQMNTEAFF | TGTGCCAGCAGCCAGGGACAAATGAACACTGAAGCTTTCTTT | TRBJ1-1 | TRBV5-4 | - | -
CASSLVGLPPTYEQYF | TGCGCCAGCAGCTTGGTGGGACTTCCTCCAACCTACGAGCAGTACTTC | TRBJ2-7 | TRBV5-1 | - | -
CASSLNREGGYTF | TGTGCCAGCAGCCTAAACAGGGAGGGTGGCTACACCTTC | TRBJ1-2 | TRBV7-2 | - | -
CASHRDRGMGYEQYF | TGTGCCTCCCACCGGGACAGGGGTATGGGCTACGAGCAGTACTTC | TRBJ2-7 | TRBV7-8 | once | TRBD1
CASRPTGGNEQFF | TGTGCCAGCAGGCCGACAGGGGGCAATGAGCAGTTCTTC | TRBJ2-1 | TRBV25-1 | - | TRBD1
CASSSDDRKDGYTF | TGTGCCAGCAGCTCCGACGACAGGAAAGATGGCTACACCTTC | TRBJ1-2 | TRBV7-9 | once | -
CASSYSRTGTAYGYTF | TGTGCCAGCAGTTACTCGAGGACAGGGACAGCCTATGGCTACACCTTC | TRBJ1-2 | TRBV6-5 | - | TRBD1
CASTVGTGNEKLFF | TGTGCCAGCACCGTCGGGACGGGCAATGAAAAACTGTTTTTT | TRBJ1-4 | TRBV28 | - | -
CASSYVLGQGEGNQPQHF | TGTGCCAGCAGTTACGTGTTGGGACAGGGGGAGGGCAATCAGCCCCAGCATTTT | TRBJ1-5 | TRBV6-2/TRBV6-3 | - | TRBD1
CASSSLKGGGINEQFF | TGTGCCAGCAGCTCCTTAAAGGGAGGGGGGATCAATGAGCAGTTCTTC | TRBJ2-1 | TRBV11-2 | - | -
CASSFGTRGSGEKLFF | TGTGCCAGCAGCTTCGGAACCAGGGGCTCGGGCGAAAAACTGTTTTTT | TRBJ1-4 | TRBV5-5 | once | -
CASSYSRVEFSSYNEQFF | TGTGCCAGCAGTTACTCTCGAGTGGAATTCAGCTCCTACAATGAGCAGTTCTTC | TRBJ2-1 | TRBV6-2/TRBV6-3 | - | -
CASSESTNSPLHF | TGCGCCAGCAGTGAGTCGACAAATTCACCCCTCCACTTT | TRBJ1-6 | TRBV10-2 | once | -